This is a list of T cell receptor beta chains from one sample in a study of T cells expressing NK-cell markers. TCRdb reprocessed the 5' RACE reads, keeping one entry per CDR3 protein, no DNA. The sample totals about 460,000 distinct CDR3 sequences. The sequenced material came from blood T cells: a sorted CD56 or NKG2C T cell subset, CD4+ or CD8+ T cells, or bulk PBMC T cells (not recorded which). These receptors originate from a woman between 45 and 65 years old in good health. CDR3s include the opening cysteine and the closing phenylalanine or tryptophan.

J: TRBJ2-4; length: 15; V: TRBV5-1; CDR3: CASSLAGEGKGIQYF
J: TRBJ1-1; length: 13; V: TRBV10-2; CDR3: CASRSRGDTEAFF
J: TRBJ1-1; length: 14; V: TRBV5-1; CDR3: CASSLRPRDTEAFF
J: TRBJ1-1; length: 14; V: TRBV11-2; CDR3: CASSERPLNTEAFF
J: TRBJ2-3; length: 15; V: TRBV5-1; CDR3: CASSLGNLPTDTQYF
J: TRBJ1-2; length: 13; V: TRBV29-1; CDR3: CSVDHVGRQGYTF
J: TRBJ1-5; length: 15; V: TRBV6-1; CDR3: CASTEGLLDGQPQHF
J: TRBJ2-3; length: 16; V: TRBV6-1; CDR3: CASSFEGGTGSDTQYF
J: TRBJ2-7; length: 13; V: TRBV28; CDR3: CASSSLGVYEQYF
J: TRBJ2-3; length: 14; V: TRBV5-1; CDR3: CASSSGTPADTQYF
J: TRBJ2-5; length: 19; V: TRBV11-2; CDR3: CASSPLALSSLLQKETQYF
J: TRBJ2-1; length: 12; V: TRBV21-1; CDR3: CASSNRNNEQFF
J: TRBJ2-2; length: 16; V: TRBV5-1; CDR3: CASSVLAGSDTGELFF
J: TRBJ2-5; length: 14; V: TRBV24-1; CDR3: CATSDLGRGKTQYF
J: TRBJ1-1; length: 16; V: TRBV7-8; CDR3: CASSPPGYGANTEAFF